These 30 T cell receptor beta chains originate from one sample sequenced in a study of CD8+CD57+ T cells in acquired aplastic anemia. Both TCR beta VDJ combination and CDR3 sequence profiling were carried out. Genomic DNA was the template for this profiling. From the reads, TCRdb called clonotypes with MiXCR, one entry per CDR3 protein. The sample records about 270,000 distinct CDR3 sequences, around 60% being singletons. The sequenced sample consisted of sorted CD4+, CD8+, or CD8+CD57+ T cells (not recorded which) from PBMCs. These receptors all stem from a human donor with severe aplastic anemia or a healthy control (not recorded which).

The chain carries TRBV7-6 and TRBJ1-6; the match to TRBD1 covers 11 bases. Germline V CDR1 and CDR2: SGHVS, FNYEAQ. The junction had 3 bases not matched to a gene; V was cut back by 1 base and J by 7 bases. This CDR3 is 16 amino acids long. The CDR3 DNA is TGTGCCAGCAGCTTAGAGGGGACAGGGGGAAATTCACCCCTCCACTTT. Translation gives CASSLEGTGGNSPLHF. The variable domain in full, completed from reference TRBV7-6 and TRBJ1-6, reads GAGVSQSPRYKVTKRGQDVALRCDPISGHVSLYWYRQALGQGPEFLTYFNYEAQQDKSGLPNDRFSAERPEGSISTLTIQRTEQRDSAMYRCASSLEGTGGNSPLHFGNGTRLTVT.

This rearrangement joins TRBV19 to TRBJ2-2; D remains unclear. Germline V CDR1 and CDR2: LNHDA, SQIVND (reference sequence). Trimming removed 7 bases at V and 0 bases at J, with 9 bases between. CDR3 length equals 14 residues. The CDR3 loop is CASTTTPNTGELFF. In DNA, the CDR3 is TGTGCCAGTACTACGACCCCGAACACCGGGGAGCTGTTTTTT.

Details on this clonotype: Because the CDR3's place on the DNA is in doubt, the DNA is left out and the CDR3 is given as listed by TCRdb. This chain joins TRBV2 and TRBJ2-3; TRBD1 was called by the table and not checked on the DNA. Germline V CDR1 and CDR2: SNHLY, FYNNEI. Termini included, the CDR3 measures 14 amino acids. CDR3: CAFGPGQVVGTQYF.

DNA for the CDR3: TGTGCCAGCAGCTTAACCTCCGTGGGGGAAGCTTTCTTT. This gives the protein CASSLTSVGEAFF. This chain joins TRBV7-3 and TRBJ1-1; the D is unclear. V was clipped by 0 bases and J by 8 bases, with 10 bases between them. CDR1 is SGHTA and CDR2 is FQGTGA in the germline V gene. The CDR3 is 13 residues long.

This clonotype has ten or more counts. V is TRBV6-5 and J is TRBJ1-1, with TRBD1 as a possible D gene (5 bases). With 6 bases removed from V and 0 bases from J, the gap between germline ends came to 14 bases. This CDR3 is built from 15 residues. Per germline, CDR1 MNHEY and CDR2 SVGAGI. The CDR3 sequence: CASREGRVMNTEAFF. CDR3 DNA sequence: TGTGCCAGCAGAGAAGGCAGGGTCATGAACACTGAAGCTTTCTTT.

This clonotype was counted at least ten times. The V call is TRBV19, the J call TRBJ1-5; no reliable D call. CDR1 and CDR2 from the germline V gene are LNHDA and SQIVND (reference sequence). V was clipped by 6 bases and J by 3 bases, with 6 bases between them. CDR3 length equals 12 residues. In nucleotides, the CDR3 is TGTGCCAGTAGGGGCTACAATCAGCCCCAGCATTTT. Translating gives CASRGYNQPQHF. Variable domain in full (rest from reference TRBV19 and TRBJ1-5): DGGITQSPKYLFRKEGQNVTLSCEQNLNHDAMYWYRQDPGQGLRLIYYSQIVNDFQKGDIAEGYSVSREKKESFPLTVTSAQKNPTAFYLCASRGYNQPQHFGDGTRLSIL.

This clonotype appeared a single time. J is TRBJ2-1 and V is TRBV10-3, with D perhaps matching TRBD2 (5 bases). Germline V gene sequence: CDR1 ENHRY, CDR2 SYGVKD. CDR3 length equals 12 residues. CDR3 residues: CTATDGAVEQFF. The CDR3, as DNA: TGTACCGCGACCGATGGAGCGGTTGAGCAGTTCTTC.

This clonotype was detected only a few times. This chain joins TRBV7-8 and TRBJ2-7; D is undetermined. V lost 1 base, J lost 13 bases, and 11 bases lay in between. CDR1 is SGHVS, CDR2 FQNEAQ, per germline. This CDR3 has 11 amino acids. The CDR3 protein is CASSLGPVPYF. The CDR3, as DNA: TGTGCCAGCAGCTTAGGGCCAGTTCCCTACTTC.

The sample holds one count of this clonotype. The chain joins TRBV9 to TRBJ2-7; 8 bases align to TRBD1. The trim removed 2 bases at V and 0 bases at J, leaving 7 bases unmatched. The length of the CDR3 is 16 residues. CDR1 and CDR2 from the germline V gene are SGDLS and YYNGEE. The CDR3, as DNA: TGTGCCAGCAGCGTTGGGGGGACAGGCATCTCCTACGAGCAGTACTTC. It translates to CASSVGGTGISYEQYF.

This clonotype was seen only a few times. This rearrangement joins TRBV28 to TRBJ2-7, with 9 bases fitting TRBD1. This CDR3 spans 13 amino acids. CDR1 is MDHEN, CDR2 SYDVKM, per germline. The J segment lost 3 bases and the V segment lost 5 bases, leaving 2 bases of the junction unmatched. CDR3: CASSVTGGYEQYF. Written as DNA, the CDR3 is TGTGCCAGCAGTGTGACAGGGGGCTACGAGCAGTACTTC.

In its sample, this clonotype was seen a few times. The CDR3 bases are TGCAGCGTGCAAACCGGGACACGCTATGGCTACACCTTC. Its translation is CSVQTGTRYGYTF. The V and J genes are TRBV29-1 and TRBJ1-2; tentative D call: TRBD1 (6 bases). Germline CDR1 SQVTM, CDR2 ANQGSEA. This CDR3 spans 13 amino acids. With 6 bases removed from V and 4 bases from J, the gap between germline ends came to 15 bases.

This rearrangement joins TRBV29-1 to TRBJ2-1; D remains unclear. The length of the CDR3 is 14 residues. CDR1 is SQVTM, CDR2 ANQGSEA, per germline. The V gene lost 4 bases and the J gene lost 0 bases, with 10 bases spanning the gap. CDR3 sequence reads: CSVVGRSSYNEQFF. The CDR3 DNA is TGCAGCGTTGTGGGCAGAAGCTCCTACAATGAGCAGTTCTTC.

The chain uses TRBV2 and TRBJ1-1; no reliable D call. V gave up 2 bases and J gave up 1 base, with 5 bases separating them. The CDR3 has 13 amino acids. Per germline, CDR1 SNHLY and CDR2 FYNNEI. CDR3 DNA sequence: TGTGCCAGCAGTGAAATCCAGAACACTGAAGCTTTCTTT. Protein sequence: CASSEIQNTEAFF. The full variable domain, with the rest looked up from reference TRBV2 and TRBJ1-1, is EPEVTQTPSHQVTQMGQEVILRCVPISNHLYFYWYRQILGQKVEFLVSFYNNEISEKSEIFDDQFSVERPDGSNFTLKIRSTKLEDSAMYFCASSEIQNTEAFFGQGTRLTVV.

In this sample, this clonotype turned up many times. This chain uses TRBV24-1 with TRBJ2-2; D gene unclear. This CDR3 spans 15 amino acids. V lost 4 bases and J 5 bases, leaving 13 bases between the germline ends. Looked up from germline, CDR1 is KGHDR and CDR2 is SFDVKD. The CDR3 nucleotides read TGTGCCACCAGTGACTTGTCTCGTGGGACCGGGGAGCTGTTTTTT. Translating gives CATSDLSRGTGELFF.

Many counts were recorded for this clonotype. The chain recombines TRBV24-1 with TRBJ2-1; 8 bases are shared with TRBD2. The CDR3 covers 20 residues. Germline assignment: CDR1 KGHDR and CDR2 SFDVKD. Germline trimming cut 4 bases from V and 5 bases from J; bases unmatched to any gene: 21. The CDR3 DNA is TGTGCCACCAGTGACCCAACTAGCGGTAAGGGCCTTTTTGGGGACAATGAGCAGTTCTTC. Its protein is CATSDPTSGKGLFGDNEQFF.

About this clonotype itself: Being one base from a much bigger clone, this may be a read error. The V call is TRBV6-1, the J call TRBJ2-1; 8 bases line up with TRBD2. CDR3 length: 16 amino acids. Germline V gene data show CDR1 as MNHNS and CDR2 as SASEGT. V shed 4 bases, J shed 2 bases, and the junction held 7 bases outside the gene matches. CDR3 bases: TGTGCCAGCAGTGGAGTCCTCGGGGGGGCCTACAATGAGCAGTTCTTC. Translating it yields CASSGVLGGAYNEQFF.

This clonotype came up many times. The rearrangement joins TRBV10-3 to TRBJ1-1; tentative D call: TRBD1 (5 bases). CDR1 ENHRY and CDR2 SYGVKD come from the germline V gene. CDR3 length: 13 residues. The V end lost 4 bases, the J end lost 4 bases, and 10 bases lay between the germline ends. CDR3 sequence (DNA): TGTGCCATCAGTGTCGGGGGACGCACTGAAGCTTTCTTT. Its translation: CAISVGGRTEAFF.

At least ten counts were recorded for this clonotype. The rearrangement links TRBV20-1 to TRBJ2-1, with D perhaps assigned TRBD1 or TRBD2 (6 bases each). The CDR3 spans 15 residues. Trimming removed 5 bases at V and 4 bases at J, with 18 bases between. Germline V lookup: CDR1 DFQATT, CDR2 SNEGSKA (reference sequence). CDR3 bases: TGCAGTGCTCCGGGGGCGGTATCCGGGTACAATGAGCAGTTCTTC. Translated, it gives CSAPGAVSGYNEQFF.

The rearrangement uses TRBV5-1 and TRBJ2-7, with TRBD1 identical over 9 bases. Trimming took 4 bases from V and 2 from J; bases not matched to a gene: 10. The CDR3 length is 16 residues. CDR1 SGHRS and CDR2 YFSETQ come from the germline V gene. The CDR3 loop is CASSAPEQGATYEQYF. The CDR3 DNA is TGCGCCAGCAGCGCCCCGGAACAGGGGGCAACCTACGAGCAGTACTTC.

CDR3: CATSRVAVDEQFF. The CDR3 nucleotides read TGTGCCACCAGCAGAGTAGCCGTGGATGAGCAGTTCTTC. This chain uses TRBV15 with TRBJ2-1; D is unresolved. This CDR3 contains 13 residues. The V gene's germline CDR1 is LNHNV and CDR2 YYDKDF (reference sequence). Trimming shortened V by 1 base and J by 8 bases, and 9 bases separated the two germline ends.

The V gene is TRBV20-1, the J gene TRBJ2-7, with D perhaps matching TRBD2 (5 bases). This CDR3 contains 14 residues. Trimming removed 0 bases at V and 3 bases at J, with 12 bases between. Germline CDR1 and CDR2: DFQATT and SNEGSKA (reference sequence). The DNA for the CDR3 is TGCAGTGCTAGAGATCTCGGGGAGAACTACGAGCAGTACTTC. This encodes CSARDLGENYEQYF.

The table lists this clonotype with a few counts. The V call is TRBV9, the J call TRBJ1-6; 7 bases match TRBD1. With 3 bases clipped from V and 4 bases from J, the junction kept 7 bases outside the gene matches. This CDR3 comprises 16 residues. CDR1 is SGDLS, CDR2 YYNGEE, per germline. CDR3 coding DNA: TGTGCCAGCAGCGCCACAGGGGAACTGTATAATTCACCCCTCCACTTT. It encodes CASSATGELYNSPLHF.

This rearrangement joins TRBV29-1 to TRBJ2-7; D is possibly TRBD1 or TRBD2 (5 bases each). Germline CDR1 is SQVTM and CDR2 is ANQGSEA. The CDR3 consists of 17 residues. Deletions cut 1 base from V and 3 bases from J, with 22 bases between. The CDR3 region has the DNA TGCAGCGTTGAAGCCCCTTCACAGGCGGGTAGAGGCTACGAGCAGTACTTC. Protein product: CSVEAPSQAGRGYEQYF.

This clonotype appeared many times. The chain employs TRBV12-3 or TRBV12-4 and TRBJ2-6; 9 bases align to TRBD1. V dropped 3 bases and J dropped 1; count of bases not matched to a gene: 10. The CDR3 loop spans 19 amino acids. Here the CDR3 reads CASSFRGTGIRSGANVLTF. CDR3 nucleotides: TGTGCCAGCAGTTTTCGAGGGACAGGGATCCGGTCTGGGGCCAACGTCCTGACTTTC.

The chain is built from TRBV15 and TRBJ2-3; TRBD2 might be the D (5 bases). The V gene's germline CDR1 is LNHNV and CDR2 YYDKDF (reference sequence). Trimming pared 6 bases from V and 2 bases from J, leaving 9 bases between. The CDR3 loop spans 13 amino acids. CDR3 amino acids: CATREAATDTQYF. CDR3 DNA sequence: TGTGCCACCAGGGAGGCGGCCACAGATACGCAGTATTTT.

The V and J genes are TRBV7-9 and TRBJ2-7, with D possibly TRBD1 on 5 matching bases. This CDR3 comprises 14 residues. Germline V CDR1 and CDR2: SEHNR, FQNEAQ (reference sequence). Trimming shortened V by 5 bases and J by 6 bases, and 17 bases separated the two germline ends. The DNA for the CDR3 is TGTGCCAGCAGCCTATTTGGGGCTACCTTCGAGCAGTACTTC. It yields the protein CASSLFGATFEQYF.

The chain recombines TRBV2 with TRBJ1-5; 10 nucleotides line up with TRBD1. The germline V gene encodes CDR1 SNHLY and CDR2 FYNNEI. The CDR3 loop spans 14 amino acids. The V and J ends lost 5 bases and 6 bases, in that order; junction bases with no gene match: 4. CDR3 DNA sequence: TGTGCCAGCAGTCCCGACAGGGGGCGTCAGCCCCAGCATTTT. Protein product: CASSPDRGRQPQHF.

This clonotype was counted at least ten times. The chain combines TRBV30 with TRBJ1-2; possibly TRBD1 for D (6 bases). V lost 2 bases to trimming and J lost 3 bases, with 10 bases between them. The germline CDR1 and CDR2 sequences are GTSNPN and SVGIG (reference sequence). The CDR3 spans 13 residues. CDR3 sequence (DNA): TGTGCCTGGAGTCAGGGGAGTCACTATGGCTACACCTTC. It encodes CAWSQGSHYGYTF.

This chain uses TRBV6-6 with TRBJ1-1; unclear D gene. Germline V gives CDR1 MNHNY, CDR2 SVGAGI (reference sequence). The CDR3 loop spans 16 amino acids. The V end was cut by 2 bases, the J end by 2 bases, with 15 bases between. This CDR3 reads CASSYQIRPPNTEAFF. The CDR3 DNA reads as TGTGCCAGCAGTTACCAAATACGGCCGCCAAACACTGAAGCTTTCTTT.

This chain connects TRBV20-1 to TRBJ2-1, with 9 bases aligning to TRBD2. The CDR3 is 15 residues long. After removal of 2 bases from V and 5 bases from J, the junction contained 7 bases not matched to a gene. The germline gives CDR1 DFQATT, CDR2 SNEGSKA (reference sequence). CDR3 protein: CSARNPAGGDNEQFF. The CDR3 nucleotides are TGCAGTGCTAGAAACCCGGCGGGGGGGGACAATGAGCAGTTCTTC.